These 2 T cell receptor beta chains came from one sample sequenced in a study of T-cell reconstitution after alpha-beta-depleted transplantation in children. Researchers prepared the TCRbeta library using unique molecular identifiers, the study reports. A single record per CDR3 protein comes from TCRdb applying MiXCR to the PCR reads. The sample includes approximately 650,000 distinct CDR3 sequences, 10% to 15% of them seen just once. The sequences come from PBMCs, collected before TCRalphabeta/CD19-depleted stem cell transplant. The origin of the receptors is a girl aged 2 to 10 with congenital amegakaryocytic thrombocytopenia, due to receive a stem cell transplant.

This clonotype has ten or more counts. J is TRBJ2-5 and V is TRBV20-1, with unresolved D. The V and J ends lost 0 bases and 5 bases respectively, with 16 bases between them. In germline, CDR1 is DFQATT, CDR2 SNEGSKA (reference sequence). The CDR3 has 15 amino acids. Here the CDR3 DNA reads TGCAGTGCTAGAGAACAGAAACTAATAGTTGAGACCCAGTACTTC. Amino acid sequence: CSAREQKLIVETQYF.

This clonotype has a handful of counts. The chain carries TRBV2 and TRBJ2-3, with D perhaps being TRBD1 or TRBD2 (5 bases each). With 8 bases removed from V and 0 bases from J, the gap between germline ends came to 12 bases. The germline V gene encodes CDR1 SNHLY and CDR2 FYNNEI. This CDR3 is built from 14 residues. CDR3 in DNA: TGTGCCAGCGTTTACCGGGACAGCACAGATACGCAGTATTTT. Encoded protein: CASVYRDSTDTQYF.